The rows below give T cell receptor beta chains drawn from one sample of a study of blood T cell repertoires in COVID-19. Profiled with immunoSEQ multiplex PCR; TCRdb holds only in-frame clones, not every one. The repertoire holds 400,000 to 550,000 clones, with around nine tenths as singletons. Source material: PBMCs or T cells enriched from blood (not recorded which). The receptor set was obtained from a woman younger than 35 with acute COVID-19. Both conserved end residues are part of each CDR3. D genes are given only for firm matches. Rows may omit the clone size; those that give it use once, few, many or a size class.

d_call: .; v_call: TRBV29-1; j_call: TRBJ2-1; clone_size: .; cdr3_aa: CSVKRRYNEQFF; cdr3_nt: TGCAGCGTTAAACGGCGGTACAATGAGCAGTTCTTC
d_call: .; v_call: TRBV6-5; j_call: TRBJ1-4; clone_size: .; cdr3_aa: CASSTHRQTNEKLFF; cdr3_nt: TGTGCCAGCAGCACACACCGACAGACTAATGAAAAACTGTTTTTT
d_call: .; v_call: TRBV28; j_call: TRBJ1-4; clone_size: once; cdr3_aa: CASGTREIRYEKLFF; cdr3_nt: TGTGCCAGCGGAACTCGGGAGATTAGATATGAAAAACTGTTTTTT
d_call: TRBD2; v_call: TRBV5-1; j_call: TRBJ2-3; clone_size: .; cdr3_aa: CASRSKVSGSVDTQYF; cdr3_nt: TGCGCCAGCAGAAGTAAGGTTAGCGGGAGTGTAGATACGCAGTATTTT
d_call: TRBD1; v_call: TRBV12-5; j_call: TRBJ1-4; clone_size: .; cdr3_aa: CAASSGQGWEKLFF; cdr3_nt: TGTGCTGCCTCTTCGGGACAGGGATGGGAAAAACTGTTTTTT
d_call: .; v_call: TRBV5-4; j_call: TRBJ2-1; clone_size: .; cdr3_aa: CASSSGPPSGMPEQFF; cdr3_nt: TGTGCCAGCAGCTCCGGGCCGCCTTCAGGGATGCCTGAGCAGTTCTTC
d_call: TRBD1; v_call: TRBV5-4; j_call: TRBJ1-6; clone_size: .; cdr3_aa: CASSPGTVNSPLHF; cdr3_nt: TGTGCCAGCAGTCCCGGGACAGTTAATTCACCCCTCCACTTT
d_call: TRBD2; v_call: TRBV11-2; j_call: TRBJ2-1; clone_size: .; cdr3_aa: CASSLVGGRNNEQFF; cdr3_nt: TGTGCCAGCAGCCTCGTTGGCGGGAGAAACAATGAGCAGTTCTTC
d_call: .; v_call: TRBV3-1/TRBV3-2; j_call: TRBJ1-1; clone_size: .; cdr3_aa: CASSQVAGITEAFF; cdr3_nt: TGTGCCAGCAGCCAAGTTGCAGGGATCACTGAAGCTTTCTTT
d_call: .; v_call: TRBV7-2; j_call: TRBJ2-5; clone_size: few; cdr3_aa: CASSSLATSKPPYF; cdr3_nt: TGTGCCAGCAGCTCGCTTGCTACCTCAAAGCCTCCGTACTTC
d_call: TRBD2; v_call: TRBV5-6; j_call: TRBJ2-7; clone_size: .; cdr3_aa: CASSSPAGGSYEQYF; cdr3_nt: TGTGCCAGCAGCTCTCCAGCGGGAGGCTCCTACGAGCAGTACTTC
d_call: .; v_call: TRBV3-1/TRBV3-2; j_call: TRBJ1-4; clone_size: .; cdr3_aa: CASSQERGGKLFF; cdr3_nt: TGTGCCAGCAGCCAAGAGAGGGGAGGAAAACTGTTTTTT
d_call: .; v_call: TRBV12-3/TRBV12-4; j_call: TRBJ1-1; clone_size: .; cdr3_aa: CASSLVVLPGAFF; cdr3_nt: TGTGCCAGCAGTTTAGTTGTTCTACCCGGAGCTTTCTTT
d_call: .; v_call: TRBV27; j_call: TRBJ1-4; clone_size: .; cdr3_aa: CASSLSLANEKLFF; cdr3_nt: TGTGCCAGCAGTTTATCGTTAGCTAATGAAAAACTGTTTTTT
d_call: TRBD1; v_call: TRBV7-9; j_call: TRBJ2-7; clone_size: .; cdr3_aa: CASSLVRDSQTYEQYF; cdr3_nt: TGTGCCAGCAGCTTGGTTCGGGACAGCCAGACCTACGAGCAGTACTTC
d_call: .; v_call: TRBV11-2; j_call: TRBJ2-1; clone_size: .; cdr3_aa: CASSSTSFDSQSYNEQFF; cdr3_nt: TGTGCCAGCAGCTCAACCTCATTCGACAGCCAGTCCTACAATGAGCAGTTCTTC
d_call: .; v_call: TRBV15; j_call: TRBJ1-2; clone_size: .; cdr3_aa: CATSRGARHTNGYTF; cdr3_nt: TGTGCCACCAGCAGAGGGGCCAGGCACACCAATGGCTACACCTTC
d_call: TRBD1; v_call: TRBV27; j_call: TRBJ1-5; clone_size: .; cdr3_aa: CASRLGQGTPQHF; cdr3_nt: TGTGCCAGCAGGCTGGGACAGGGGACGCCCCAGCATTTT
d_call: .; v_call: TRBV5-1; j_call: TRBJ1-2; clone_size: .; cdr3_aa: CASSLGGATDGYTF; cdr3_nt: TGCGCCAGCAGCTTGGGGGGAGCGACGGATGGCTACACCTTC
d_call: .; v_call: TRBV15; j_call: TRBJ2-6; clone_size: .; cdr3_aa: CATSRASSGANVLTF; cdr3_nt: TGTGCCACCAGCAGAGCGAGCTCTGGGGCCAACGTCCTGACTTTC
d_call: .; v_call: TRBV19; j_call: TRBJ1-2; clone_size: .; cdr3_aa: CASRRLEVDYGYTF; cdr3_nt: TGTGCCAGTAGGAGGTTAGAGGTTGACTATGGCTACACCTTC
d_call: TRBD1; v_call: TRBV6-4; j_call: TRBJ2-2; clone_size: .; cdr3_aa: CASSPWDRGTGELFF; cdr3_nt: TGTGCCAGCAGCCCCTGGGACAGGGGAACCGGGGAGCTGTTTTTT
d_call: TRBD1; v_call: TRBV7-2; j_call: TRBJ1-4; clone_size: .; cdr3_aa: CASNLGTASAKLFF; cdr3_nt: TGTGCCAGCAACTTAGGGACAGCGAGTGCAAAACTGTTTTTT
d_call: .; v_call: TRBV25-1; j_call: TRBJ1-3; clone_size: .; cdr3_aa: CASKGSGNTIYF; cdr3_nt: TGTGCCAGCAAGGGGTCGGGAAACACCATATATTTT
d_call: .; v_call: TRBV5-1; j_call: TRBJ2-1; clone_size: .; cdr3_aa: CASSLAGMNNEQFF; cdr3_nt: TGCGCCAGCAGCTTGGCGGGGATGAACAATGAGCAGTTCTTC
d_call: .; v_call: TRBV19; j_call: TRBJ1-2; clone_size: .; cdr3_aa: CASSILVGAGIAYGYTF; cdr3_nt: TGTGCCAGTAGTATCCTGGTGGGGGCAGGGATCGCCTATGGCTACACCTTC
d_call: .; v_call: TRBV10-1; j_call: TRBJ2-7; clone_size: .; cdr3_aa: CAKQRLTYEQYF; cdr3_nt: TGCGCCAAGCAGCGTCTGACCTACGAGCAGTACTTC
d_call: .; v_call: TRBV15; j_call: TRBJ1-4; clone_size: .; cdr3_aa: CATSRDQGEKLFF; cdr3_nt: TGTGCCACCAGCAGAGATCAGGGTGAAAAACTGTTTTTT
d_call: TRBD1; v_call: TRBV29-1; j_call: TRBJ2-1; clone_size: .; cdr3_aa: CSARGGQDYNEQFF; cdr3_nt: TGCAGCGCCCGAGGGGGACAGGACTACAATGAGCAGTTCTTC
d_call: TRBD2; v_call: TRBV19; j_call: TRBJ2-1; clone_size: .; cdr3_aa: CASSPKGGRGDEQFF; cdr3_nt: TGTGCCAGTAGTCCGAAGGGCGGGAGGGGGGATGAGCAGTTCTTC
d_call: .; v_call: TRBV18; j_call: TRBJ1-2; clone_size: .; cdr3_aa: CASSPTTDTNYGYTF; cdr3_nt: TGTGCCAGCTCACCAACGACAGATACTAACTATGGCTACACCTTC
d_call: TRBD1; v_call: TRBV7-3; j_call: TRBJ2-7; clone_size: .; cdr3_aa: CASSLLSGQGSEQYF; cdr3_nt: TGTGCCAGCAGCTTACTGTCTGGACAGGGAAGCGAGCAGTACTTC
d_call: TRBD1; v_call: TRBV2; j_call: TRBJ1-3; clone_size: .; cdr3_aa: CASSDRGPGNTIYF; cdr3_nt: TGTGCCAGCAGTGACAGGGGGCCAGGAAACACCATATATTTT
d_call: .; v_call: TRBV15; j_call: TRBJ2-2; clone_size: .; cdr3_aa: CATSREETGVGTGELFF; cdr3_nt: TGTGCCACCAGCAGAGAAGAGACGGGGGTTGGCACCGGGGAGCTGTTTTTT
d_call: .; v_call: TRBV7-3; j_call: TRBJ2-1; clone_size: .; cdr3_aa: CASSLRSYNEQFF; cdr3_nt: TGTGCCAGCAGCCTCAGAAGCTACAATGAGCAGTTCTTC